This T cell receptor (beta chain) came from a study of T cell changes during pregnancy in multiple sclerosis. Here immunoSEQ multiplex PCR was the method, and the copy in TCRdb shows in-frame clones only, minus some. The data contain about 52,000 clones, 80% to 95% of them singletons. The germline CDR1 and CDR2 sequences are MNHEY and SVGAGI. Trimming stripped 0 bases from V and 0 bases from J, with 6 bases between. This CDR3 contains 14 residues. The sequence derives from a female donor with multiple sclerosis, enrolled in a pregnancy study. The V call is TRBV6-5, the J call TRBJ2-7; no clear D gene. The sample was CD4+ T cells from peripheral blood mononuclear cells, taken in the third trimester of pregnancy. CDR3 protein: CASSYSVSSYEQYF. The CDR3 bases are TGTGCCAGCAGTTACTCGGTCAGCTCCTACGAGCAGTACTTC.